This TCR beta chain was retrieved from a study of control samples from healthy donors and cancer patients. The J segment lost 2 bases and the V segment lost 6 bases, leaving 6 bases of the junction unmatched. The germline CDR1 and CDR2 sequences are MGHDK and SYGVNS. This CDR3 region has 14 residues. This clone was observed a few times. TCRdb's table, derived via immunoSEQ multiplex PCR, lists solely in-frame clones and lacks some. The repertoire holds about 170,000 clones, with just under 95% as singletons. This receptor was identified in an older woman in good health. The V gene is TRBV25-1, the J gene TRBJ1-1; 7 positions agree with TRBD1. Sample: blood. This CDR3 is CASRGDRANTEAFF. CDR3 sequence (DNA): TGTGCCAGCAGAGGAGACAGGGCTAACACTGAAGCTTTCTTT.